These 24 T cell receptor beta chains were sequenced from one sample in a study of spatial heterogeneity in lung cancer. Time point specified: sample taken at primary tumor resection. In each case, whole RNA from tumor, nontumor lung or frozen PBMC was sequenced unsorted. TCRdb ran MiXCR on the 5' RACE reads and lists one entry per CDR3 protein. In the table there are roughly 91,000 distinct CDR3 sequences, more than 15% of which are singletons. The input for sequencing was PBMCs, taken at surgery. The receptors stem from a male donor with early-stage non-small cell lung cancer.

This clonotype was recorded many times. V and J are TRBV27 and TRBJ1-3, with D possibly TRBD1 on 5 matching bases. This CDR3 is built from 14 residues. Germline V gene lookup returns CDR1 MNHEY and CDR2 SMNVEV (reference sequence). Trimming shortened V by 5 bases and J by 0 bases, and 8 bases separated the two germline ends. The CDR3 DNA is TGTGCCAGCAGTCCGGACACCTCTGGAAACACCATATATTTT. As protein: CASSPDTSGNTIYF.

V usage is TRBV6-1 and J usage is TRBJ1-5; 12 bases are shared with TRBD1. The germline V gene encodes CDR1 MNHNS and CDR2 SASEGT. The V segment lost 5 bases and the J segment 4 bases; nucleotides outside the gene matches: 3. CDR3 length equals 15 residues. CDR3 bases: TGTGCCAGCAGTTGGGACAGGGGGCGTAATCAGCCCCAGCATTTT. This translates into CASSWDRGRNQPQHF.

This clonotype was counted a few times. V usage is TRBV12-3 or TRBV12-4 and J usage is TRBJ1-1, with D hard to call. This CDR3 region has 13 residues. Trimming took 3 bases from V and 1 from J, leaving 6 bases between them. The CDR3 loop is CASSLRRNTEAFF. The CDR3, as DNA: TGTGCCAGCAGTTTGCGCAGGAACACTGAAGCTTTCTTT.

The chain uses TRBV20-1 and TRBJ1-5, with TRBD1 identical over 7 bases. With 2 bases clipped from V and 4 bases from J, the junction kept 8 bases outside the gene matches. This CDR3 region has 15 residues. The germline V gene has CDR1 DFQATT and CDR2 SNEGSKA (reference sequence). CDR3 nucleotide sequence: TGCAGTGCTAGACCGGCGGACAGGCTAAATCAGCCCCAGCATTTT. This gives the protein CSARPADRLNQPQHF.

CDR3 DNA: TGTGCCAGCAGTGACCTAGCGGGGGCCGATACAGATACGCAGTATTTT. This sequence encodes CASSDLAGADTDTQYF. This chain joins TRBV6-4 and TRBJ2-3; 10 bases are shared with TRBD2. This CDR3 is 16 amino acids long. Trimming cost V 2 bases and J 3 bases; bases outside gene matches: 5. The germline gives CDR1 MRHNA, CDR2 SNTAGT.

The chain is built from TRBV19 and TRBJ1-5; 8 bases agree with TRBD1. Germline V gene lookup returns CDR1 LNHDA and CDR2 SQIVND (reference sequence). The CDR3 is 13 amino acids. Trimming removed 8 bases from V and 5 bases from J; junction bases left unmatched: 5. The CDR3 region is CASWTGRDQPQHF. CDR3 nucleotides: TGTGCCAGTTGGACAGGGAGGGATCAGCCCCAGCATTTT.

This clonotype has only a few counts. The J gene is TRBJ2-3, the V gene TRBV5-8; D might be TRBD1 (5 bases). The CDR3 spans 17 residues. The germline V gene encodes CDR1 SGHTS and CDR2 YDEGEE. V was cut by 4 bases and J by 2 bases, with 20 bases left in between. This CDR3 is CASSPLKGTGFTDTQYF. The DNA for the CDR3 is TGTGCCAGCAGCCCACTGAAGGGAACAGGCTTCACAGATACGCAGTATTTT.

J is TRBJ1-1 and V is TRBV9; 7 bases map to TRBD1. Germline CDR1 reads SGDLS; CDR2 reads YYNGEE. CDR3 length: 14 amino acids. V shed 0 bases, J shed 2 bases, and the junction held 1 base outside the gene matches. CDR3 in DNA: TGTGCCAGCAGCGTAGTAGGGGGCAACACTGAAGCTTTCTTT. This gives the protein CASSVVGGNTEAFF.

In its sample, this clonotype was seen a few times. The chain employs TRBV25-1 and TRBJ2-1, with 7 bases aligning to TRBD1. V was clipped by 3 bases and J by 8 bases; unmatched bases: 7. The CDR3 has 14 residues. The germline V gene encodes CDR1 MGHDK and CDR2 SYGVNS. CDR3: CASSDTGDFDEQFF. CDR3 DNA: TGTGCCAGCAGTGACACAGGGGATTTCGATGAGCAGTTCTTC.

V is TRBV3-1 and J is TRBJ2-5; 10 bases are shared with TRBD2. The CDR3 spans 18 residues. The germline gives CDR1 LGHDT, CDR2 YNNKEL (reference sequence). Germline trimming cut 1 base from V and 4 bases from J; bases unmatched to any gene: 12. The CDR3 region has the DNA TGTGCCAGCAGCCAAGTACTAGCGGGAATTGCTGGGACAGAGACCCAGTACTTC. Translated, it gives CASSQVLAGIAGTETQYF.

Only a few counts were recorded for this clonotype. The rearrangement uses TRBV7-8 and TRBJ2-7; D unresolved. Per germline, CDR1 SGHVS and CDR2 FQNEAQ. The CDR3 totals 15 residues. Trimming took off 5 bases at V and 2 bases at J, with 16 bases between the two ends. The CDR3 protein is CASSRYTDRAYEQYF. CDR3 coding DNA: TGTGCCAGCAGCCGATATACGGACCGCGCCTACGAGCAGTACTTC.

This clonotype was seen a few times. This sequence joins TRBV27 and TRBJ1-1; perhaps TRBD1 as D (6 bases). Per the germline V gene, CDR1 is MNHEY and CDR2 is SMNVEV (reference sequence). V was pared by 5 bases and J by 6 bases, with 22 bases between. The CDR3 runs to 16 residues. The CDR3 here is CASSLGALGRDAEAFF. The CDR3 DNA reads as TGTGCCAGCAGTCTGGGGGCGTTGGGCAGGGACGCTGAAGCTTTCTTT.

This clonotype was seen more than once but under ten times. The rearrangement joins TRBV3-1 to TRBJ2-7; D unclear. Between the trimmed V and J ends, which lost 0 bases and 3 bases, there was a span of 12 bases. CDR3 length: 15 residues. The V gene's germline CDR1 is LGHDT and CDR2 YNNKEL (reference sequence). The CDR3, as DNA: TGTGCCAGCAGCCAAGATCCTGCCAGCGACTACGAGCAGTACTTC. Its protein product is CASSQDPASDYEQYF.

DNA for the CDR3: TGTGCCTGGAATTTCGGCGGGGGGACCGGTATCTCCTACAATGAGCAGTTCTTC. Translated: CAWNFGGGTGISYNEQFF. V is TRBV30 and J is TRBJ2-1; 8 bases are a match to TRBD2. The CDR3 runs 18 residues. CDR1 and CDR2 from the germline V gene are GTSNPN and SVGIG (reference sequence). J gave up 0 bases and V 4 bases, and 14 bases lay outside the gene matches. Filled out from reference TRBV30 and TRBJ2-1, the complete variable domain reads SQTIHQWPATLVQPVGSPLSLECTVEGTSNPNLYWYRQAAGRGLQLLFYSVGIGQISSEVPQNLSASRPQDRQFILSSKKLLLSDSGFYLCAWNFGGGTGISYNEQFFGPGTRLTVL.

The V gene is TRBV15, the J gene TRBJ2-3; TRBD1 aligns across 10 bases. V was pared by 1 base and J by 3 bases, with 4 bases of the junction left unmatched. Germline CDR1 LNHNV, CDR2 YYDKDF (reference sequence). The CDR3 covers 16 residues. CDR3 DNA: TGTGCCACCAGCAGAGGGGACAGGGGAGGGACAGATACGCAGTATTTT. This gives the protein CATSRGDRGGTDTQYF. Filled out from reference TRBV15 and TRBJ2-3, the complete variable domain reads DAMVIQNPRYQVTQFGKPVTLSCSQTLNHNVMYWYQQKSSQAPKLLFHYYDKDFNNEADTPDNFQSRRPNTSFCFLDIRSPGLGDTAMYLCATSRGDRGGTDTQYFGPGTRLTVL.

This clonotype showed up just a few times. The rearrangement joins TRBV20-1 to TRBJ2-7; 10 bases agree with TRBD1. With V trimmed by 4 bases and J by 3 bases, 3 bases remained unmatched. From germline, CDR1 is DFQATT and CDR2 SNEGSKA (reference sequence). There are 13 residues in the CDR3. For the CDR3, the DNA is TGCAGTGCTACCGGGACAGGGGACTACGAGCAGTACTTC. Its protein is CSATGTGDYEQYF.

This sequence joins TRBV15 and TRBJ1-2; D might be TRBD1 (6 bases). Trimming stripped 9 bases from V and 0 bases from J, with 17 bases between. CDR3 length: 15 amino acids. Germline assignment: CDR1 LNHNV and CDR2 YYDKDF (reference sequence). Written as DNA, the CDR3 is TGTGCCACTAGGGGCAGCAGGGGACCTAACTATGGCTACACCTTC. It encodes CATRGSRGPNYGYTF.

The CDR3 nucleotides are TGTGCAACTAATGAAAAACTGTTTTTT. Residues: CATNEKLFF. This chain connects TRBV24-1 to TRBJ1-4; D is uncertain. Germline V lookup: CDR1 KGHDR, CDR2 SFDVKD. The CDR3 loop spans 9 amino acids.

The gene calls are TRBV5-8 and TRBJ1-1; D remains unclear. In germline, CDR1 is SGHTS, CDR2 YDEGEE. The CDR3 consists of 14 residues. V was shortened by 2 bases and J by 5 bases, with 13 bases between the two germline ends. This CDR3 reads CASSFPGLRTEAFF. The CDR3 bases are TGTGCCAGCAGCTTCCCGGGCCTGAGGACTGAAGCTTTCTTT. Looking up the rest from reference TRBV5-8 and TRBJ1-1 gives the full variable domain: EAGVTQSPTHLIKTRGQQATLRCSPISGHTSVYWYQQALGLGLQFLLWYDEGEERNRGNFPPRFSGRQFPNYSSELNVNALELEDSALYLCASSFPGLRTEAFFGQGTRLTVV.

This clonotype came up a few times. This sequence joins TRBV6-4 and TRBJ2-1; 7 nucleotides agree with TRBD1. Germline V gives CDR1 MRHNA, CDR2 SNTAGT. The CDR3 has 15 amino acids. V was clipped by 3 bases and J by 3 bases; unmatched bases: 5. In DNA form, the CDR3 reads TGTGCCAGCAGTGATTCGGGACAGCTCTACAATGAGCAGTTCTTC. Translating gives CASSDSGQLYNEQFF.

There are a few counts of this clonotype. The V gene is TRBV23-1, the J gene TRBJ2-2; 9 positions agree with TRBD1. TRBV23-1 is an open reading frame whose function is uncertain. The ends lost 3 bases at V and 0 bases at J; junction bases unmatched: 8. The CDR3 totals 18 residues. CDR3 nucleotides: TGCGCCAGCAGTCAGTCCGGGACAGGGTTCGCGAACACCGGGGAGCTGTTTTTT. Translating it yields CASSQSGTGFANTGELFF.

This clonotype was seen a few times. The chain uses TRBV7-3 and TRBJ2-1; D unclear. The CDR3 sequence is 15 residues long. Germline V gene sequence: CDR1 SGHTA, CDR2 FQGTGA. The V gene lost 3 bases and the J gene lost 6 bases, with 15 bases spanning the gap. CDR3 nucleotide sequence: TGTGCCAGCAGCTTCGGTGGTCTAGGGATCAATGAGCAGTTCTTC. Its protein is CASSFGGLGINEQFF.

This clonotype was observed at least ten times. CDR3 coding DNA: TGTGCCATCAGTGCAGGGTGGGGCGCGGATTCACCCCTCCACTTT. It encodes CAISAGWGADSPLHF. The chain combines TRBV10-3 with TRBJ1-6; TRBD1 is a possible D gene (5 bases). CDR1 is ENHRY and CDR2 is SYGVKD in the germline V gene. CDR3 length: 15 residues. Trimming shortened V by 4 bases and J by 8 bases, and 15 bases separated the two germline ends.

This clonotype was seen ten or more times. The CDR3 is CASSFHQGTYNEQFF. In DNA form, the CDR3 reads TGTGCCAGCAGTTTTCACCAGGGAACCTACAATGAGCAGTTCTTC. The chain uses TRBV27 and TRBJ2-1; a weak D match, TRBD1 (5 bases). Trimming pared 3 bases from V and 2 bases from J, leaving 11 bases between. In germline, CDR1 is MNHEY, CDR2 SMNVEV (reference sequence). This CDR3 has 15 residues.